Sequencing of this T cell receptor (beta chain) was carried out in a study of long-term antiretroviral therapy in people with HIV. Version v3.0 of the immunoSEQ assay ran at survey level. The protocol was immunoSEQ multiplex PCR, while the TCRdb copy is restricted to in-frame clones and leaves out a portion. The sample lists around 11,000 clones; 81% were seen once. Sampling of each donor yielded at least one pre-ART PBMC sample and at least two post-ART PBMC samples. Samples held roughly 0.85-10 million cryopreserved PBMC before DNA extraction. In regard to this clone: As yet, its antigen is unknown.

Study-level findings and limits: Post-ART, diversity grew, though it stayed under transplant donor control levels. Repertoire dominance by clones expanded before ART was seen at all time points.

The sample was unsorted PBMCs, taken 1.8 years after starting antiretroviral therapy. The sequence was obtained from a man between 40 and 49 years old with HIV.

This chain's CDR3 is CASSYRTNYGYTF. The DNA of the CDR3 is TGTGCCAGCAGCTACAGGACTAACTATGGCTACACCTTC. V gene TRBV28 combines with J gene TRBJ1-2, with D possibly being TRBD1 (5 bases). This CDR3 has 13 residues. V lost 6 bases, J lost 0 bases, and 8 bases lay in between. Per germline, CDR1 MDHEN and CDR2 SYDVKM.